These 16 T cell receptor beta chains came from one sample sequenced in a study of PD-L1 blockade in urothelial cancer. Here immunoSEQ multiplex PCR was the method, and the copy in TCRdb shows in-frame clones only, minus some. The sample has about 81,000 clones; about 85% are singletons. Described time point: pretreatment peripheral blood. This specimen consisted of PBMCs, obtained around atezolizumab (anti-PD-L1) treatment. The origin of the receptors is a man aged 40-49 years with urothelial cancer.

The rearrangement links TRBV5-6 to TRBJ1-1, with TRBD1 identical over 7 bases. CDR1 SGHDT and CDR2 YYEEEE come from the germline V gene. The V gene end was trimmed by 3 bases and the J gene end by 4 bases; junction bases not matched to a gene: 3. The CDR3 totals 13 residues. The CDR3 here is CASSSGGTTEAFF. The CDR3, as DNA: TGTGCCAGCAGCTCAGGGGGAACCACTGAAGCTTTCTTT.

This clone was counted only a few times. This sequence joins TRBV11-1 and TRBJ1-3; D unresolved. Germline CDR1 and CDR2: SGHAT and FQDESV (reference sequence). V lost 5 bases to trimming and J lost 1 base, with 6 bases between them. This CDR3 spans 13 amino acids. The CDR3 bases are TGTGCCAGCAGCGCGTCATCTGGAAACACCATATATTTT. Translating it yields CASSASSGNTIYF.

The chain links TRBV19 to TRBJ1-4; D is possibly TRBD1 (6 bases). CDR1 and CDR2 from the germline V gene are LNHDA and SQIVND (reference sequence). V was clipped by 6 bases and J by 5 bases, with 10 bases between them. The CDR3 totals 13 residues. CDR3 protein: CASRPTGNEKLFF. The CDR3 DNA sequence: TGTGCCAGTAGGCCGACAGGAAATGAAAAACTGTTTTTT.

The chain carries TRBV6-5 and TRBJ1-3, with a possible D match to TRBD1 (5 bases). The CDR3 totals 15 residues. V was clipped by 5 bases and J by 5 bases, with 16 bases between them. Germline CDR1 and CDR2: MNHEY and SVGAGI. CDR3 bases: TGTGCCAGCAGTACGGTTGGGGGGAACCGAAACACCATATATTTT. Amino acid sequence: CASSTVGGNRNTIYF.

The chain links TRBV5-1 to TRBJ1-1; TRBD1 agrees at 7 bases. The CDR3 contains 16 residues. CDR1 SGHRS and CDR2 YFSETQ come from the germline V gene. V shed 2 bases, J shed 0 bases, and the junction held 7 bases outside the gene matches. CDR3 sequence: CASSLSRGLVNTEAFF. The CDR3 bases are TGCGCCAGCAGCTTATCAAGGGGGCTAGTGAACACTGAAGCTTTCTTT. The whole variable domain, filled in from reference TRBV5-1 and TRBJ1-1, reads KAGVTQTPRYLIKTRGQQVTLSCSPISGHRSVSWYQQTPGQGLQFLFEYFSETQRNKGNFPGRFSGRQFSNSRSEMNVSTLELGDSALYLCASSLSRGLVNTEAFFGQGTRLTVV.

This clone came up a few times. The chain combines TRBV7-8 with TRBJ1-1, with D uncertain. CDR3 size: 16 residues. Germline CDR1 is SGHVS and CDR2 is FQNEAQ. Trimming pared 5 bases from V and 1 base from J, leaving 17 bases between. CDR3 sequence reads: CASSQTWAGRNTEAFF. The CDR3 bases are TGTGCCAGCAGCCAAACCTGGGCGGGGAGGAACACTGAAGCTTTCTTT.

This clone has more than one count but fewer than ten. A read error may account for a junction end that differs from germline. The chain is built from TRBV5-1 and TRBJ1-4; D remains ambiguous. The CDR3 covers 14 residues. Germline V CDR1 and CDR2: SGHRS, YFSETQ. DNA of the CDR3: TGCGCCAGCAGATTGGCGGCGGCTAATGAAAAACTGTTTTTT. Its translation: CASRLAAANEKLFF.

This clone was found a few times. The chain is built from TRBV7-9 and TRBJ2-7; TRBD2 matches 8 bases. Unmatched junction bases numbered 11, after V lost 4 bases and J lost 6 bases. This CDR3 spans 15 amino acids. Germline lookup yields CDR1 SEHNR and CDR2 FQNEAQ (reference sequence). The chain's CDR3 is CASSSKAGVSGEQYF. The DNA of the CDR3 is TGTGCCAGCAGCTCGAAAGCGGGAGTTTCTGGCGAGCAGTACTTC.

The rearrangement links TRBV10-1 to TRBJ1-5, with TRBD1 matching over 7 bases. This CDR3 has 16 amino acids. Germline values: CDR1 WNHNN, CDR2 SYGVQD (reference sequence). With 4 bases clipped from V and 1 base from J, the junction kept 7 bases outside the gene matches. The CDR3 DNA follows: TGCGCCAGCAGTGGCCAGGGACAGCTGAGCAATCAGCCCCAGCATTTT. Protein: CASSGQGQLSNQPQHF.

This chain connects TRBV11-3 to TRBJ2-2; 7 nucleotides agree with TRBD1. CDR1 is SGHNT and CDR2 is YENEEA in the germline V gene. J lost 7 bases, V lost 5 bases, and 10 bases had no gene match. CDR3 length: 15 amino acids. This chain's CDR3 is CASSLGQAGGGELFF. The CDR3 DNA reads as TGTGCCAGCAGCCTCGGACAGGCAGGGGGCGGGGAGCTGTTTTTT.

This chain joins TRBV18 and TRBJ1-1, with a tentative D call TRBD1 (5 bases). The germline gives CDR1 KGHSH, CDR2 LQKENI. The CDR3 consists of 14 residues. Trimming shortened V by 3 bases and J by 3 bases, and 11 bases separated the two germline ends. The CDR3 loop reads CASSPALQDTEAFF. CDR3 in DNA: TGTGCCAGCTCACCGGCTTTACAGGACACTGAAGCTTTCTTT.

This clone was seen only once. This chain joins TRBV5-1 and TRBJ2-6; 13 bases align to TRBD2. This CDR3 has 19 amino acids. Germline CDR1 SGHRS, CDR2 YFSETQ. V was pared by 4 bases and J by 4 bases, with 11 bases of the junction left unmatched. CDR3 DNA sequence: TGCGCCAGCAGCCTAACCCTACTAGCGGGAGGGGTAGGGGCCAACGTCCTGACTTTC. Encoded protein: CASSLTLLAGGVGANVLTF.

The rearrangement uses TRBV30 and TRBJ1-2, with TRBD1 matching over 9 bases. The CDR3 extends over 14 amino acids. CDR1 and CDR2 (germline): GTSNPN, SVGIG (reference sequence). Germline trimming cut 2 bases from V and 7 bases from J; bases unmatched to any gene: 8. The chain's CDR3 is CAWSLDWDRVGYTF. CDR3 sequence (DNA): TGTGCCTGGAGTTTGGATTGGGACAGGGTTGGCTACACCTTC.

CDR3 sequence reads: CASSRSGLAGLSSYEQYF. The CDR3 bases are TGTGCCAGCAGCCGCTCCGGACTAGCGGGGCTATCTTCCTACGAGCAGTACTTC. The rearrangement joins TRBV7-2 to TRBJ2-7; 12 bases align to TRBD2. The CDR3 covers 18 residues. J gave up 1 base and V 5 bases, and 12 bases lay outside the gene matches. In germline, CDR1 is SGHTA, CDR2 FQGNSA.

V and J are TRBV12-2 and TRBJ2-7; the DNA was not used to check the table's D call, TRBD2. TRBV12-2 is given as a pseudogene. The CDR3 covers 16 residues. The CDR3 bases are TGTGCAAGTCGCTTGATACGGGGGGATACTGCGTACGAGCAGTACTTC. Its translation is CASRLIRGDTAYEQYF.

This chain joins TRBV19 and TRBJ1-5; maybe TRBD1 (5 bases). Trimming shortened V by 3 bases and J by 7 bases, and 10 bases separated the two germline ends. Per the germline V gene, CDR1 is LNHDA and CDR2 is SQIVND (reference sequence). The CDR3 spans 13 residues. The CDR3 sequence is CASSIQGSQPQHF. DNA for the CDR3: TGTGCCAGTAGTATCCAGGGAAGCCAGCCCCAGCATTTT.